Reported below is one T cell receptor beta chain. What it recognizes is unknown. Terminally differentiated effector memory CD45RA+ cells were excluded by CCR7 positive selection of CD45RO-negative cells. Assay execution took place at the deep level. The repertoire was sequenced with immunoSEQ multiplex PCR; TCRdb's copy has only in-frame clones and lacks some. The repertoire holds 1.5 million to 2.5 million clones, with approximately 94% as singletons. These data are taken from a study of shared clonotypes between healthy human individuals. Study-level background: Each donor contributed plates that comprised three CD4 naive, three CD4 memory, two CD8 naive and one CD8 memory.

Study-level results: Larger estimated richness was generally seen in naive subsets than in memory subsets.

The V and J ends lost 0 bases and 1 base respectively, with 9 bases between them. From germline, CDR1 is MNHNY and CDR2 SVGAGI (reference sequence). CDR3 length equals 16 residues. The chain couples TRBV6-6 to TRBJ2-2, with D perhaps TRBD2 (5 bases). The sequenced sample consisted of naive CD8+ T cells sorted from blood. The clonotype was recovered from a man aged 18 to 35 in good health. DNA for the CDR3: TGTGCCAGCAGTTACTCTGGTGGGAGGAACACCGGGGAGCTGTTTTTT. This codes for CASSYSGGRNTGELFF.